A selection of T cell receptor beta chains follows, all from one sample in a study of T cells in Graves' hyperthyroidism and ophthalmopathy. TCRdb re-derived calls from the multiplex PCR reads in MiXCR, one entry per CDR3 protein. The sample has 300,000 to 450,000 distinct CDR3 sequences, 20% to 25% seen once. The specimen was blood. All receptors derive from a man aged 50-60 years with Graves' hyperthyroidism. Each CDR3 is given with its conserved first and last residue. The order of the fields is D gene, J gene, clone size, V gene, CDR3 DNA, CDR3 protein. The D gene is left open where the match is weak. Where a row states a size, it is once, few, many or the class of an expanded clone; other rows omit it.

TRBD2,TRBJ2-3,few,TRBV6-1,TGTGCCAGCAGCCCCCAAGGACTAGCTGGAGATACGCAGTATTTT,CASSPQGLAGDTQYF
NA,TRBJ1-5,NA,TRBV18,TGTGCCAGCTCACCACCCGACCTCGGGGGCGGCAATCAGCCCCAGCATTTT,CASSPPDLGGGNQPQHF
NA,TRBJ2-1,few,TRBV10-3,TGTGCCATCAGTGAGTCATCCAATGAGCAGTTCTTC,CAISESSNEQFF
TRBD1,TRBJ2-2,few,TRBV12-3/TRBV12-4,TGTGCCAGCAGTTCCCCCGGGACAGGGACCGGGGAGCTGTTTTTT,CASSSPGTGTGELFF
NA,TRBJ2-7,NA,TRBV9,TGTGCCAGCAGCGTAGCTGAGCGGAACTACGAGCAGTACTTC,CASSVAERNYEQYF
TRBD2,TRBJ2-7,many,TRBV12-3/TRBV12-4,TGTGCCAGCAGTCAACTAGCGGGAGGGCCACGGGAGCAGTACTTC,CASSQLAGGPREQYF
NA,TRBJ2-4,many,TRBV3-1,TGTGCCAGCGGCCGGGGGACAGCCAAAAACATTCAGTACTTC,CASGRGTAKNIQYF
TRBD2,TRBJ2-7,few,TRBV6-5,TGTGCCAGCAGTTACTCGTTAGCGGGAGCGAGCTACGAGCAGTACTTC,CASSYSLAGASYEQYF
NA,TRBJ2-7,NA,TRBV20-1,TGCAGTGCTAGAGATATAAGCAAGGGGTACGAGCAGTACTTC,CSARDISKGYEQYF
TRBD1,TRBJ1-4,few,TRBV27,TGTGCCAGCGGAAGGGGGCAATATAATGAAAAACTGTTTTTT,CASGRGQYNEKLFF
TRBD2,TRBJ2-2,NA,TRBV5-1,TGCGCCAGCAGCGTGGGACTAGCGGGAGGGAACACCGGGGAGCTGTTTTTT,CASSVGLAGGNTGELFF
TRBD1,TRBJ2-7,few,TRBV6-1,TGTGCCAGCAGTGAGACAGGGATAATCGACGAGCAGTACTTC,CASSETGIIDEQYF
NA,TRBJ2-1,few,TRBV14,TGTGCCAGCAGACCGTCAGGAGGGAATGAGCAGTTCTTC,CASRPSGGNEQFF